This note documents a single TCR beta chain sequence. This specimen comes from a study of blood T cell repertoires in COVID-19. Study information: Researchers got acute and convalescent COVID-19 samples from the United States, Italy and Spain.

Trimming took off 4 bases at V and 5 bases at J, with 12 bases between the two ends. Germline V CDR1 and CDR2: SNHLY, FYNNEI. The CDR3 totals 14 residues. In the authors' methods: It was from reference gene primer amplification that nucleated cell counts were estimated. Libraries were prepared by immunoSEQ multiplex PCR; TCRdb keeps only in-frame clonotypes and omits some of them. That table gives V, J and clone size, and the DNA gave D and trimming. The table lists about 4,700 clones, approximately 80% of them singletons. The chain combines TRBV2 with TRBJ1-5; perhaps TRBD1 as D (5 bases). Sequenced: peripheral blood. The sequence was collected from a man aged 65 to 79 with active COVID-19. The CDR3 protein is CASSASGGDQPQHF. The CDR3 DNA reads TGTGCCAGCAGTGCGTCCGGGGGGGATCAGCCCCAGCATTTT.